This T cell receptor beta chain was captured in a study of blood T cells in healthy people across ages. At least ten counts were recorded for this clonotype. The use of a sample-barcoded 5' primer and a J-beta primer mix characterized a second PCR of 7 to 11 cycles. TCRdb itself ran the 5' RACE reads through MiXCR, one entry per CDR3 protein. The table lists 780,000 or so distinct CDR3 sequences, 56% of them singletons, with under 30% in the top ten. The sequence came from a man aged 35 to 55 in good health. Material for sequencing was blood.

The CDR3 DNA is TGTGCCACCAGCAGTCGACTCGGCTCTGGGGCCAACGTCCTGACTTTC. This gives the protein CATSSRLGSGANVLTF. J is TRBJ2-6 and V is TRBV15; D call uncertain. This CDR3 has 16 amino acids. The germline CDR1 and CDR2 sequences are LNHNV and YYDKDF (reference sequence). V lost 3 bases and J lost 0, with 9 bases in between.